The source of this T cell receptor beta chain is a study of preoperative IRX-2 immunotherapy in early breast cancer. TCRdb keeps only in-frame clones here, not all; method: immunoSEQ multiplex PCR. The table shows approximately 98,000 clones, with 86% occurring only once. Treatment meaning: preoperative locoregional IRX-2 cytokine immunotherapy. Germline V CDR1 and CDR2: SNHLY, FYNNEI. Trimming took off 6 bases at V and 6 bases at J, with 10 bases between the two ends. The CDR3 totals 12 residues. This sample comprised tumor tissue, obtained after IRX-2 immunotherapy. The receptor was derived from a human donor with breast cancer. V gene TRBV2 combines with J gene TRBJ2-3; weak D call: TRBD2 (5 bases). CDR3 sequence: CASSSGKDTQYF. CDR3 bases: TGTGCCAGCAGCTCGGGGAAGGATACGCAGTATTTT.